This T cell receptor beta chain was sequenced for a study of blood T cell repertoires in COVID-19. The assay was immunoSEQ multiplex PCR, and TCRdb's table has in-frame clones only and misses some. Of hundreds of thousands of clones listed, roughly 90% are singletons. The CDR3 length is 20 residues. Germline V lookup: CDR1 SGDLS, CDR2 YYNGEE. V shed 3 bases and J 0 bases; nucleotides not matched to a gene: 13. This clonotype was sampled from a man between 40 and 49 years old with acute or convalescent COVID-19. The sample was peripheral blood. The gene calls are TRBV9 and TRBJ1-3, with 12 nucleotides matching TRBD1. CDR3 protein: CASSAQTGTGGDYSGNTIYF. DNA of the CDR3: TGTGCCAGCAGCGCGCAGACCGGGACAGGGGGCGATTACTCTGGAAACACCATATATTTT.